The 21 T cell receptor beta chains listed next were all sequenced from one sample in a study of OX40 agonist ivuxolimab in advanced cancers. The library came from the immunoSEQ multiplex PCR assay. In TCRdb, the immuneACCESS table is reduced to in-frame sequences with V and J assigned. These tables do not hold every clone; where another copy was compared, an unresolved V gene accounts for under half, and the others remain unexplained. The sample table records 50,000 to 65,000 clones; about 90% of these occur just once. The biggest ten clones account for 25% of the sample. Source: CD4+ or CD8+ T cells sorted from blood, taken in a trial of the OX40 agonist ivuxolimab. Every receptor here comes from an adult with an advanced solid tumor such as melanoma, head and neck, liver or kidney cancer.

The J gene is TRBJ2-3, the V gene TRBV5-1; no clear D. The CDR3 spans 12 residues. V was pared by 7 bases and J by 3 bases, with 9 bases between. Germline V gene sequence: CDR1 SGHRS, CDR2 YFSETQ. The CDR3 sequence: CASHGDTDTQYF. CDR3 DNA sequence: TGCGCCAGCCACGGAGATACAGATACGCAGTATTTT.

The CDR3 DNA is TGTGCCAGCAGTTACTCAGCGGGGCACCAAGAGACCCAGTACTTC. Translated: CASSYSAGHQETQYF. The rearrangement joins TRBV6-6 to TRBJ2-5; 7 nucleotides match TRBD2. CDR1 and CDR2 from the germline V gene are MNHNY and SVGAGI (reference sequence). The CDR3 has 15 amino acids. After removal of 0 bases from V and 0 bases from J, the junction contained 1 base not matched to a gene.

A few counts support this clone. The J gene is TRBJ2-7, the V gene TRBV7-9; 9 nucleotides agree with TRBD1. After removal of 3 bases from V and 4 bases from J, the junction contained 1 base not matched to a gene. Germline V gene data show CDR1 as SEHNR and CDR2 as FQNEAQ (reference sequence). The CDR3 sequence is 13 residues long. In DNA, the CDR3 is TGTGCCAGCAGCTTGACAGGGGGGTACGAGCAGTACTTC. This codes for CASSLTGGYEQYF.

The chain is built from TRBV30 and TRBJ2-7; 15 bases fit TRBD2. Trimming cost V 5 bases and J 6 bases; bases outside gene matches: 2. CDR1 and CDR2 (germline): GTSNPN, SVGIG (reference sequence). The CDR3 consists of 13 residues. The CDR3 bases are TGTGCCTGGGCGGGACTAGCGGGAGGCGAGCAGTACTTC. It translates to CAWAGLAGGEQYF.

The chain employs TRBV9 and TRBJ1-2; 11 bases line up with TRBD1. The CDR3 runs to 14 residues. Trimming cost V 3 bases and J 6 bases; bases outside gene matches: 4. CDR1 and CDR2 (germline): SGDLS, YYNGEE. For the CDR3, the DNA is TGTGCCAGCAGCGAGGACAGGGGGCGCGATGGCTACACCTTC. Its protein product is CASSEDRGRDGYTF.

The CDR3, as DNA: TGTGCCAGCAGCTTGGCCCCAGATACGCAGTATTTT. Encoded protein: CASSLAPDTQYF. The chain couples TRBV5-6 to TRBJ2-3; D gene ambiguous. CDR1 SGHDT and CDR2 YYEEEE come from the germline V gene. The CDR3 sequence is 12 residues long. Trimming removed 0 bases at V and 4 bases at J, with 3 bases between. Full variable domain (rest looked up from reference TRBV5-6 and TRBJ2-3): DAGVTQSPTHLIKTRGQQVTLRCSPKSGHDTVSWYQQALGQGPQFIFQYYEEEERQRGNFPDRFSGHQFPNYSSELNVNALLLGDSALYLCASSLAPDTQYFGPGTRLTVL.

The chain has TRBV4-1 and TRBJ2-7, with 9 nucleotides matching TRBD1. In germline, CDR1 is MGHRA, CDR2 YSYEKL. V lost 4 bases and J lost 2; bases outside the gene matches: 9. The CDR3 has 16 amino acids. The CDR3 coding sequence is TGCGCCAGCAGCCCCATACAGACAGGGGGGACCTACGAGCAGTACTTC. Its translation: CASSPIQTGGTYEQYF.

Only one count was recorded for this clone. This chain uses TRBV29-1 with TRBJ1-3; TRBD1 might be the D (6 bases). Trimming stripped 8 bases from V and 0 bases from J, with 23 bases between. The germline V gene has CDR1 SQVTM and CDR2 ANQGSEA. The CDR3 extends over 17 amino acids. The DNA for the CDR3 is TGCAGCACTAGAAGGTTGGACAGCGACTTCTCTGGAAACACCATATATTTT. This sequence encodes CSTRRLDSDFSGNTIYF. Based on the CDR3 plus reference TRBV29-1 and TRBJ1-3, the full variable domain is SAVISQKPSRDICQRGTSLTIQCQVDSQVTMMFWYRQQPGQSLTLIATANQGSEATYESGFVIDKFPISRPNLTFSTLTVSNMSPEDSSIYLCSTRRLDSDFSGNTIYFGEGSWLTVV.

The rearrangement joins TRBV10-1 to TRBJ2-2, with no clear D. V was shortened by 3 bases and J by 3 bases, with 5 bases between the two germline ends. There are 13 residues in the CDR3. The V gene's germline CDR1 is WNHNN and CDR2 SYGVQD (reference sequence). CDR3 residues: CASSDTDTGELFF. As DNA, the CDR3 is TGCGCCAGCAGTGACACGGACACCGGGGAGCTGTTTTTT.

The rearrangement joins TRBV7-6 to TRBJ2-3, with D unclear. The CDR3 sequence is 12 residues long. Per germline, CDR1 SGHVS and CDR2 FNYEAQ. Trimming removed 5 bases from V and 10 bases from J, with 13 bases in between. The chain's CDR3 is CASSQDILAQYF. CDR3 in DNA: TGTGCCAGCAGCCAAGACATCCTTGCGCAGTATTTT. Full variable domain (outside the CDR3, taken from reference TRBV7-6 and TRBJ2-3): GAGVSQSPRYKVTKRGQDVALRCDPISGHVSLYWYRQALGQGPEFLTYFNYEAQQDKSGLPNDRFSAERPEGSISTLTIQRTEQRDSAMYRCASSQDILAQYFGPGTRLTVL.

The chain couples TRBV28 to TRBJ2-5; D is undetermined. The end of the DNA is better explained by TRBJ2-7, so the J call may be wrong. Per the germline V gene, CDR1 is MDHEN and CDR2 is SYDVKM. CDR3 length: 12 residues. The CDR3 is CASSQSSYEQYF. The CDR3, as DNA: TGTGCCAGCAGTCAGAGCTCCTACGAGCAGTACTTC.

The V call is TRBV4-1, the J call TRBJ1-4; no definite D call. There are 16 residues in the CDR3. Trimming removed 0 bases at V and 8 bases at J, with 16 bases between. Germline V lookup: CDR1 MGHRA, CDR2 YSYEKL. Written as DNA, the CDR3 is TGCGCCAGCAGCCAAGATCAAGGGAGTCTGAACGAAAAACTGTTTTTT. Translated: CASSQDQGSLNEKLFF.

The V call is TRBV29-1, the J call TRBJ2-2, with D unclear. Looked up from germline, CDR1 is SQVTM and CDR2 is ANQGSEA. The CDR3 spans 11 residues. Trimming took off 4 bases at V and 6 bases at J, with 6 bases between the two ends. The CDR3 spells CSVADAGELFF. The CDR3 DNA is TGCAGCGTTGCCGACGCCGGGGAGCTGTTTTTT.

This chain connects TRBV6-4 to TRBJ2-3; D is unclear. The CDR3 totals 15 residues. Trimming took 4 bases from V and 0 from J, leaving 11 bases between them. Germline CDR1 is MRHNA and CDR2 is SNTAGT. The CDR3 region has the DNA TGTGCCAGCAGTGTCCTCAATCCTAGCACAGATACGCAGTATTTT. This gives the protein CASSVLNPSTDTQYF.

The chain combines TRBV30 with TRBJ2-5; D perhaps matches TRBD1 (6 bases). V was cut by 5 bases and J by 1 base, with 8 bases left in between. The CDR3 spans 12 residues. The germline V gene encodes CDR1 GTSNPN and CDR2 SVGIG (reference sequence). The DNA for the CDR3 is TGTGCCTGGGGACAGTTCCAAGAGACCCAGTACTTC. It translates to CAWGQFQETQYF. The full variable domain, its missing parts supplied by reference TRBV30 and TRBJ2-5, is SQTIHQWPATLVQPVGSPLSLECTVEGTSNPNLYWYRQAAGRGLQLLFYSVGIGQISSEVPQNLSASRPQDRQFILSSKKLLLSDSGFYLCAWGQFQETQYFGPGTRLLVL.

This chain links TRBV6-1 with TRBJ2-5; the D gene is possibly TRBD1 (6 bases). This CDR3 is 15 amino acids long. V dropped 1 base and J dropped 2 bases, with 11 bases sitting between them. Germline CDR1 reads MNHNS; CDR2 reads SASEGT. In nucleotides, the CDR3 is TGTGCCAGCAGTGAAGGGACAGTCGGGCAAGAGACCCAGTACTTC. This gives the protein CASSEGTVGQETQYF.

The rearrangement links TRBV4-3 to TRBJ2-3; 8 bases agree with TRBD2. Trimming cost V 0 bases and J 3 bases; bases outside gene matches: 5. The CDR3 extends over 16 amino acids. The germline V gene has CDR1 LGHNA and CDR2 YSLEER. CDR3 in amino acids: CASSQEAGGGTDTQYF. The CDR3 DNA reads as TGCGCCAGCAGCCAAGAGGCCGGGGGGGGGACAGATACGCAGTATTTT.

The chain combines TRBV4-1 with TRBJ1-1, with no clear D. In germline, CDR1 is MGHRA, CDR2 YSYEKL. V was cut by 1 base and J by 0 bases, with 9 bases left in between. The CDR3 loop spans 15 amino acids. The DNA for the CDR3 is TGCGCCAGCAGCCAAGCGCAGAGTGTGAACACTGAAGCTTTCTTT. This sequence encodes CASSQAQSVNTEAFF.

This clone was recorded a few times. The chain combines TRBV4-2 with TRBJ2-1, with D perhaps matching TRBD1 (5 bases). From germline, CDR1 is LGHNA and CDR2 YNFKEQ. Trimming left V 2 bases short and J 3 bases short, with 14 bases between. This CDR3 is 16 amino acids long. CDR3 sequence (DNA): TGTGCCAGCAGCCAAAACAGGCCGAACATCTACAATGAGCAGTTCTTC. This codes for CASSQNRPNIYNEQFF.

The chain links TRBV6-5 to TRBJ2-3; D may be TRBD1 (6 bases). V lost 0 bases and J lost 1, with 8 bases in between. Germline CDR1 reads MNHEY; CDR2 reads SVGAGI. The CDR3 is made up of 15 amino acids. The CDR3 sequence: CASSYSGQRTDTQYF. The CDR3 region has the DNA TGTGCCAGCAGTTACTCGGGACAACGCACAGATACGCAGTATTTT.

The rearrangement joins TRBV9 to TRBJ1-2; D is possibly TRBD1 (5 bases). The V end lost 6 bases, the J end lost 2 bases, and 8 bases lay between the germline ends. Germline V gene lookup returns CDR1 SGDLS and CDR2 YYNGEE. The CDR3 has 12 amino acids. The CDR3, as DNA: TGTGCCAGCACCTCAGGGAACTATGGCTACACCTTC. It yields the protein CASTSGNYGYTF.